The rows below give T cell receptor beta chains drawn from one sample of a study. TCRdb reanalysed the 5' RACE reads using MiXCR and keeps one entry per CDR3 protein. The sample gives 55,000 to 75,000 distinct CDR3 sequences, approximately 29% of which show up once; around 2% is in the top ten. Specimen: tumor-infiltrating naive CD4+ T cells sorted from the breast tumor. All receptors derive from a female donor with breast cancer. Both conserved end residues are part of each CDR3. Each record gives: CDR3 protein, CDR3 DNA, D gene, clone size, J gene, V gene, CDR3 length. A D gene is named only where the DNA matches it firmly. Clone size is not always given. Where it is, it says once, few, many or a class for expanded clones.

CDR3 protein: CASSSGTSGRNEQFF
CDR3 DNA: TGTGCCAGCAGCTCAGGGACTAGCGGGAGAAATGAGCAGTTCTTC
D gene: TRBD2
clone size: .
J gene: TRBJ2-1
V gene: TRBV7-9
CDR3 length: 15

CDR3 protein: CSAPPFLGGTEAFF
CDR3 DNA: TGCAGTGCTCCTCCCTTCTTGGGGGGCACTGAAGCTTTCTTT
D gene: .
clone size: many
J gene: TRBJ1-1
V gene: TRBV20-1
CDR3 length: 14

CDR3 protein: CASSQVGFRDPNSPLHF
CDR3 DNA: TGCGCCAGCAGCCAAGTCGGTTTTCGGGACCCTAATTCACCCCTCCACTTT
D gene: .
clone size: many
J gene: TRBJ1-6
V gene: TRBV4-1
CDR3 length: 17

CDR3 protein: CASSLTGTGEKLFF
CDR3 DNA: TGTGCCAGCAGCTTAACGGGGACAGGTGAAAAACTGTTTTTT
D gene: TRBD1
clone size: few
J gene: TRBJ1-4
V gene: TRBV7-2
CDR3 length: 14

CDR3 protein: CASSPGLGVISGELFF
CDR3 DNA: TGTGCCAGCTCACCTGGACTTGGGGTCATCTCCGGGGAGCTGTTTTTT
D gene: .
clone size: few
J gene: TRBJ2-2
V gene: TRBV18
CDR3 length: 16

CDR3 protein: CASSEMDTQYF
CDR3 DNA: TGTGCCAGCTCCGAGATGGATACGCAGTATTTT
D gene: .
clone size: few
J gene: TRBJ2-3
V gene: TRBV7-9
CDR3 length: 11

CDR3 protein: CASSYGTPGRINYGYTF
CDR3 DNA: TGCGCCAGCAGCTATGGCACCCCCGGCCGGATAAACTATGGCTACACCTTC
D gene: .
clone size: many
J gene: TRBJ1-2
V gene: TRBV5-1
CDR3 length: 17

CDR3 protein: CASSLKQGDNSPLHF
CDR3 DNA: TGTGCCAGCAGTTTGAAACAGGGTGATAATTCACCCCTCCACTTT
D gene: .
clone size: .
J gene: TRBJ1-6
V gene: TRBV2
CDR3 length: 15

CDR3 protein: CASSFLDRDSYEQYF
CDR3 DNA: TGTGCCAGCAGTTTTTTGGACAGGGACTCCTACGAGCAGTACTTC
D gene: TRBD1
clone size: .
J gene: TRBJ2-7
V gene: TRBV12-3/TRBV12-4
CDR3 length: 15

CDR3 protein: CASSQSTQRTYEQYF
CDR3 DNA: TGCGCCAGCAGCCAATCGACCCAGCGGACCTACGAGCAGTACTTC
D gene: .
clone size: few
J gene: TRBJ2-7
V gene: TRBV5-1
CDR3 length: 15

CDR3 protein: CASSQSERTEAFF
CDR3 DNA: TGTGCCAGCAGCCAATCCGAGCGGACTGAAGCTTTCTTT
D gene: .
clone size: .
J gene: TRBJ1-1
V gene: TRBV16
CDR3 length: 13

CDR3 protein: CSARGTSDTVRGQYF
CDR3 DNA: TGCAGTGCTAGAGGGACTAGCGACACTGTACGAGGGCAGTACTTC
D gene: TRBD2
clone size: many
J gene: TRBJ2-7
V gene: TRBV20-1
CDR3 length: 15

CDR3 protein: CASREAGGETQYF
CDR3 DNA: TGTGCCAGCAGAGAAGCTGGTGGAGAGACCCAGTACTTC
D gene: .
clone size: many
J gene: TRBJ2-5
V gene: TRBV6-2/TRBV6-3
CDR3 length: 13

CDR3 protein: CASSLFTGLESGNTIYF
CDR3 DNA: TGCGCCAGCAGCTTATTCACAGGGTTGGAGTCTGGAAACACCATATATTTT
D gene: .
clone size: .
J gene: TRBJ1-3
V gene: TRBV5-1
CDR3 length: 17

CDR3 protein: CASSYGTGGYTF
CDR3 DNA: TGTGCCAGCAGTTACGGAACGGGTGGCTACACCTTC
D gene: .
clone size: .
J gene: TRBJ1-2
V gene: TRBV6-2/TRBV6-3
CDR3 length: 12

CDR3 protein: CASGDSGGYSSYEQYF
CDR3 DNA: TGCGCCAGCGGCGATAGCGGGGGCTATAGCTCCTACGAGCAGTACTTC
D gene: TRBD2
clone size: .
J gene: TRBJ2-7
V gene: TRBV5-1
CDR3 length: 16

CDR3 protein: CASGFAGGEQYF
CDR3 DNA: TGTGCCAGCGGCTTCGCCGGGGGGGAGCAGTACTTC
D gene: TRBD2
clone size: few
J gene: TRBJ2-7
V gene: TRBV7-8
CDR3 length: 12

CDR3 protein: CRPGGRATDTQYF
CDR3 DNA: TGCAGACCGGGAGGGCGGGCCACAGATACGCAGTATTTT
D gene: TRBD2
clone size: .
J gene: TRBJ2-3
V gene: TRBV20-1
CDR3 length: 13

CDR3 protein: CASSPTGPGANVLTF
CDR3 DNA: TGTGCCAGCAGCCCCACAGGGCCTGGGGCCAACGTCCTGACTTTC
D gene: .
clone size: many
J gene: TRBJ2-6
V gene: TRBV5-5
CDR3 length: 15

CDR3 protein: CASSGTLSAGEQYF
CDR3 DNA: TGTGCCAGCAGTGGGACCCTTAGTGCCGGCGAGCAGTACTTC
D gene: .
clone size: many
J gene: TRBJ2-7
V gene: TRBV6-2/TRBV6-3
CDR3 length: 14

CDR3 protein: CASSEDGGYTEAFF
CDR3 DNA: TGTGCCAGCAGCGAGGACGGGGGGTACACTGAAGCTTTCTTT
D gene: .
clone size: .
J gene: TRBJ1-1
V gene: TRBV9
CDR3 length: 14

CDR3 protein: CSAERDRVEQYF
CDR3 DNA: TGCAGTGCTGAGAGGGACAGGGTTGAGCAGTACTTC
D gene: TRBD1
clone size: few
J gene: TRBJ2-7
V gene: TRBV20-1
CDR3 length: 12

CDR3 protein: CASSLTRPEDTQYF
CDR3 DNA: TGCGCCAGCAGCCTCACTAGACCTGAGGATACGCAGTATTTT
D gene: .
clone size: .
J gene: TRBJ2-3
V gene: TRBV5-1
CDR3 length: 14

CDR3 protein: CASLAGGARAYNEQFF
CDR3 DNA: TGTGCCAGCTTAGCAGGCGGGGCTAGAGCCTACAATGAGCAGTTCTTC
D gene: .
clone size: .
J gene: TRBJ2-1
V gene: TRBV11-2
CDR3 length: 16